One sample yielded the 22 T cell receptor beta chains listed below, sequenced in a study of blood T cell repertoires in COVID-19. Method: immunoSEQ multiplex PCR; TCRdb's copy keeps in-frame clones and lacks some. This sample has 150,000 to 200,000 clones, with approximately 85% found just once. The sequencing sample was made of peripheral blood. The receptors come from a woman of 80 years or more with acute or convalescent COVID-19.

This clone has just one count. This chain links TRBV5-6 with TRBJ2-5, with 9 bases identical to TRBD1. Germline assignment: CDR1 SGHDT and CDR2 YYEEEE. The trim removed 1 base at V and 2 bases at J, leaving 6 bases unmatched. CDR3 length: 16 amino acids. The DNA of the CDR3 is TGTGCCAGCAGCTTGTCGGGGACAGGGTCTCAAGAGACCCAGTACTTC. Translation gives CASSLSGTGSQETQYF.

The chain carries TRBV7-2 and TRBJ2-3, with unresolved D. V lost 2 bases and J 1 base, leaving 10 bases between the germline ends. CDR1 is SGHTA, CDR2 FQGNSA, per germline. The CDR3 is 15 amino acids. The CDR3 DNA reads TGTGCCAGCAGCTTATGGCAGGTTGGCACAGATACGCAGTATTTT. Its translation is CASSLWQVGTDTQYF.

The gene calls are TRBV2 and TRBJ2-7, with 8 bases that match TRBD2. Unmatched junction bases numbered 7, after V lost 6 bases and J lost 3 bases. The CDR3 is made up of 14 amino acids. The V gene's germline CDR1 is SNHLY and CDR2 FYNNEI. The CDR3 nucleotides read TGTGCCAGCAGCGTAGGGCTAGCGGGCTACGAGCAGTACTTC. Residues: CASSVGLAGYEQYF.

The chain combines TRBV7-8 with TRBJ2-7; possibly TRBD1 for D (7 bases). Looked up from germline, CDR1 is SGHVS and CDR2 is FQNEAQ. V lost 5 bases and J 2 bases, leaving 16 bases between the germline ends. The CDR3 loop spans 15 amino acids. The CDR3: CASSPGAGTAYEQYF. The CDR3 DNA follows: TGTGCCAGCAGCCCAGGTGCGGGGACAGCCTACGAGCAGTACTTC.

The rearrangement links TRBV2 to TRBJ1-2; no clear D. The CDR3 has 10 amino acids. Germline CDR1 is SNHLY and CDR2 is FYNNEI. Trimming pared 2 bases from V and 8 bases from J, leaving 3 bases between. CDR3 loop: CASSELGYTF. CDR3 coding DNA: TGTGCCAGCAGTGAACTGGGCTACACCTTC.

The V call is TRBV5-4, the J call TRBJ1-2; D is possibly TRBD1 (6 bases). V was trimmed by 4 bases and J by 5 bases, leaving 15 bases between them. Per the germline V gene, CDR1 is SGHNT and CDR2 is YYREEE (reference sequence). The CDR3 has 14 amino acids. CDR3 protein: CASSQNRVKYGYTF. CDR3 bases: TGTGCCAGCAGCCAAAACAGGGTTAAGTATGGCTACACCTTC.

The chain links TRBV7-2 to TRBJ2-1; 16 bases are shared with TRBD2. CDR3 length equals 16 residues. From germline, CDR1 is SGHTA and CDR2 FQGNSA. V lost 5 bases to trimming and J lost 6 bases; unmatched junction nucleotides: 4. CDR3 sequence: CASSPGTSGGANEQFF. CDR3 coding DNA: TGTGCCAGCAGCCCGGGGACTAGCGGGGGGGCCAATGAGCAGTTCTTC.

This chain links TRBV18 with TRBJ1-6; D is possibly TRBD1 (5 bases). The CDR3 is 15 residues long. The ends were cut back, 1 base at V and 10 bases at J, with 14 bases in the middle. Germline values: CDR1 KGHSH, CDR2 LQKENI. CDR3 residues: CASSPRPGEGSPLHF. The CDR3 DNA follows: TGTGCCAGCTCACCACGGCCGGGGGAAGGGTCACCCCTCCACTTT.

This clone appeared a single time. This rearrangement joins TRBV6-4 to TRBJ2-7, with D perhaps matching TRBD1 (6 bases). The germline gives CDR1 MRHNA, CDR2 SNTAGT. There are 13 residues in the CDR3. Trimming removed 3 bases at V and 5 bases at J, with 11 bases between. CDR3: CASSEHAGDEQYF. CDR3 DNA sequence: TGTGCCAGCAGTGAGCATGCAGGGGACGAGCAGTACTTC.

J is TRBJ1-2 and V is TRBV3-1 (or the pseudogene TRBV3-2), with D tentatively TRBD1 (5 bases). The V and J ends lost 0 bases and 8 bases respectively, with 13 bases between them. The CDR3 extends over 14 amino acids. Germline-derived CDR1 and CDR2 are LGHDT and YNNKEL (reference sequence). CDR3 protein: CASSQDPDMRGYTF. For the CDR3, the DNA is TGTGCCAGCAGCCAAGATCCGGACATGCGAGGCTACACCTTC.

Here the CDR3 reads CASSITRGGRLATDTQYF. CDR3 nucleotide sequence: TGTGCCAGTAGTATCACGCGGGGGGGCCGGTTGGCCACAGATACGCAGTATTTT. The rearrangement uses TRBV19 and TRBJ2-3; 9 bases are shared with TRBD2. The CDR3 runs 18 residues. The trim removed 3 bases at V and 2 bases at J, leaving 12 bases unmatched. Germline V lookup: CDR1 LNHDA, CDR2 SQIVND (reference sequence).

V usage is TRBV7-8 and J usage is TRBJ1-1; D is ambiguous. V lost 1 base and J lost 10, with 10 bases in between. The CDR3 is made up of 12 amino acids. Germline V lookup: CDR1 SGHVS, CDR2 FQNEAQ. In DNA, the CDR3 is TGTGCCAGCAGCTTAGTCCCCAGGTCAGCTTTCTTT. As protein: CASSLVPRSAFF. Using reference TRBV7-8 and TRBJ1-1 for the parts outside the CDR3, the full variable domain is GAGVSQSPRYKVAKRGQDVALRCDPISGHVSLFWYQQALGQGPEFLTYFQNEAQLDKSGLPSDRFFAERPEGSVSTLKIQRTQQEDSAVYLCASSLVPRSAFFGQGTRLTVV.

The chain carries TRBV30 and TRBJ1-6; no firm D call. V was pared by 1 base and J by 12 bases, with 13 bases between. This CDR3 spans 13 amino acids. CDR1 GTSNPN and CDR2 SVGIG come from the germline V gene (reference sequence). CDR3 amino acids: CAWSDSVPQPLHF. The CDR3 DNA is TGTGCCTGGAGTGATTCGGTCCCCCAACCCCTCCACTTT.

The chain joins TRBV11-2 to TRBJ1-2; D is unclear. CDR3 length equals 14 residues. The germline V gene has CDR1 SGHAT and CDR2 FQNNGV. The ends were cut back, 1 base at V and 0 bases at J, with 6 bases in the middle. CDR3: CASSLGRSNYGYTF. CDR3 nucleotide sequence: TGTGCCAGCAGCTTAGGGCGGTCTAACTATGGCTACACCTTC.

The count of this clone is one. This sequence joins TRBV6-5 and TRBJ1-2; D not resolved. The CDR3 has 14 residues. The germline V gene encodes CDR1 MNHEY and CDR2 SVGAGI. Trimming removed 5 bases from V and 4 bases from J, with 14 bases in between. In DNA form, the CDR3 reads TGTGCCAGCAGTCCGCTCGAGGTTCCCTATGGCTACACCTTC. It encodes CASSPLEVPYGYTF.

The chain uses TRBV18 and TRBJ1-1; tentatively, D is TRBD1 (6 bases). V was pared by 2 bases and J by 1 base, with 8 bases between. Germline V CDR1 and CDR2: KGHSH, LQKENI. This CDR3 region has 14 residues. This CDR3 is CASSPTDRNTEAFF. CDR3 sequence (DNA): TGTGCCAGCTCACCAACGGACAGGAACACTGAAGCTTTCTTT.

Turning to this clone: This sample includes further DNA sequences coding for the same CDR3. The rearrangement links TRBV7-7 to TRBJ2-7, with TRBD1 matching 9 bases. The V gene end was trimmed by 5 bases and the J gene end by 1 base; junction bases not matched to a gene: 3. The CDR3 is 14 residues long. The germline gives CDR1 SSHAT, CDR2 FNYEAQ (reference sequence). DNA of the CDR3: TGTGCCAGCAGCCCCGGGACAGGGTCCTACGAGCAGTACTTC. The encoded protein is CASSPGTGSYEQYF.

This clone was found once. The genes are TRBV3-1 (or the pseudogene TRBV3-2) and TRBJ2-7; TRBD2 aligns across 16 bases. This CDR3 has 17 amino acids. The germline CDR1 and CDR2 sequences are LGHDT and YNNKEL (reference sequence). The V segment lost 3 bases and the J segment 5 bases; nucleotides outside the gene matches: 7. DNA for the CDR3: TGTGCCAGCAGCCACGGGACTAGCGGGAGGGCCGGCAACGAGCAGTACTTC. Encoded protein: CASSHGTSGRAGNEQYF.

The CDR3 loop is CASRDDRVAGELFF. The CDR3 region has the DNA TGTGCCAGCAGGGACGACAGGGTCGCCGGGGAGCTGTTTTTT. The rearrangement joins TRBV9 to TRBJ2-2; TRBD1 agrees at 7 bases. V lost 5 bases and J lost 6; bases outside the gene matches: 7. CDR3 length: 14 residues. Looked up from germline, CDR1 is SGDLS and CDR2 is YYNGEE.

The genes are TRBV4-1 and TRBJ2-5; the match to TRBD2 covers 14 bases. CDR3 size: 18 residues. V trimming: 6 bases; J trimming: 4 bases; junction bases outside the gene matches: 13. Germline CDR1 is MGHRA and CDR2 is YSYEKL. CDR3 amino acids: CASSPRTSGGFMTETQYF. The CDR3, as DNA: TGCGCCAGCAGTCCCAGGACTAGCGGGGGGTTTATGACAGAGACCCAGTACTTC.

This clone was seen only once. This chain's CDR3 is CASRGQGGDTEAFF. The CDR3 DNA reads as TGTGCCAGCAGAGGACAGGGGGGGGACACTGAAGCTTTCTTT. The chain links TRBV3-1 (or the pseudogene TRBV3-2) to TRBJ1-1; 10 bases map to TRBD1. The CDR3 loop spans 14 amino acids. Losses at the gene ends were 6 bases for V and 3 bases for J; bases not matched to a gene: 4. Germline assignment: CDR1 LGHDT and CDR2 YNNKEL (reference sequence).

This chain's CDR3 is CASSQTGAEAFF. The CDR3 bases are TGTGCCAGCTCACAGACAGGGGCCGAAGCTTTCTTT. The chain couples TRBV18 to TRBJ1-1; 8 bases are a match to TRBD1. The germline CDR1 and CDR2 sequences are KGHSH and LQKENI. V was clipped by 4 bases and J by 8 bases; unmatched bases: 3. The CDR3 contains 12 residues.